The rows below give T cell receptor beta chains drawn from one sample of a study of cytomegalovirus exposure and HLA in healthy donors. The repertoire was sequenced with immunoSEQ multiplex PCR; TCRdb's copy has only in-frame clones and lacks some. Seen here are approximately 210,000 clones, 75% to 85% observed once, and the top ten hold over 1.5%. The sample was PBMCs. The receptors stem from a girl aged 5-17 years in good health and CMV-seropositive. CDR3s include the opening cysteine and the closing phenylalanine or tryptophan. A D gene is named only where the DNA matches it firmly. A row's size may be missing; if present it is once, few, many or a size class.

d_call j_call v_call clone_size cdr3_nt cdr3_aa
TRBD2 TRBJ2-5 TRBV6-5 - TGTGCCAGCAGGATCGGGACTAGCGGAAAGACCCAGTACTTC CASRIGTSGKTQYF
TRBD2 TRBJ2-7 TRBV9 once TGTGCCAGCAGCCCCGGCGTAGCGGGGAGCATCTACGAGCAGTACTTC CASSPGVAGSIYEQYF
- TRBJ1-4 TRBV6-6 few TGTGCCAGCAGTACCCCCGGGGAACTGTTTTTT CASSTPGELFF
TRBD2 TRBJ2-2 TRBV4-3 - TGCGCCAGCAGCCGGACTAGCGGGGGGGCCGGGGAGCTGTTTTTT CASSRTSGGAGELFF
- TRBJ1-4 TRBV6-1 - TGTGCCAGCAGTGAAAGGACAGCTTTTAATGAAAAACTGTTTTTT CASSERTAFNEKLFF
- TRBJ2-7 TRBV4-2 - TGTGCCAGCAGCCCCGTTGGGGGCTGGGACGAGCAGTACTTC CASSPVGGWDEQYF
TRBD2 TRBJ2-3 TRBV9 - TGTGCCAGCAGCGTAGAGCGGGGGGCCAGGTATACGCAGTATTTT CASSVERGARYTQYF
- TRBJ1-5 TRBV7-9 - TGTGCCAGCAGCTGGGCGTCCGGGGGAGAGGGCAATCAGCCCCAGCATTTT CASSWASGGEGNQPQHF
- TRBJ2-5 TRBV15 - TGTGCCACCAGCAGAGAAAGGGGCGGAAAAGAGACCCAGTACTTC CATSRERGGKETQYF
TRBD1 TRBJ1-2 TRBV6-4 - TGTGCCAGCAGTAGGACAGGGTCGGCTAACTATGGCTACACCTTC CASSRTGSANYGYTF
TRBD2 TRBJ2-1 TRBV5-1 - TGCGCCAGCAGCCGGACTAGCGGGGTATACAATGAGCAGTTCTTC CASSRTSGVYNEQFF
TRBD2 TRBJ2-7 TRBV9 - TGTGCCAGCAGCGTAGTGGGCGGGAGCTTCGAGCAGTACTTC CASSVVGGSFEQYF
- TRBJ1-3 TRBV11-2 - TGTGCCAGCAGCTTAGTCGCCCAGGGAGGCGCCTCTGGAAACACCATATATTTT CASSLVAQGGASGNTIYF
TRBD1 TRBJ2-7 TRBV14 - TGTGCCAGCAGCAGGGGGCAGGGATACGAGCAGTACTTC CASSRGQGYEQYF
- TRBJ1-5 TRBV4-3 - TGCGCCAGCAGCCAAGATCGAGGGTGGCCCCAGCATTTT CASSQDRGWPQHF
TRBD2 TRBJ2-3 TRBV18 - TGTGCCAGCTCAAGCGTCCTGACTAGCGGGGGGGCCGATACGCAGTATTTT CASSSVLTSGGADTQYF
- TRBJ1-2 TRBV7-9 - TGTGCCAGCAGCACTACAGGGATCTATGGCTACACCTTC CASSTTGIYGYTF
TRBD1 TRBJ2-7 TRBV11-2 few TGTGCCAGCAGCACAGGGGCCACATACGAGCAGTACTTC CASSTGATYEQYF
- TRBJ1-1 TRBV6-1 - TGTGCCAGCAGTGAAGGTCGAGGGTTCACTGAAGCTTTCTTT CASSEGRGFTEAFF
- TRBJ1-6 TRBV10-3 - TGTGCCGTTCGCAGGGAGGCCTATAATTCACCCCTCCACTTT CAVRREAYNSPLHF
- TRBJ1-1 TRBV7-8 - TGTGCCAGCAGCTTAGCTTTAGGGGCCTACACTGAAGCTTTCTTT CASSLALGAYTEAFF
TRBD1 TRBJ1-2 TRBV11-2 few TGTGCCAGCAGGTCGACAGGGGTCTATGGCTACACCTTC CASRSTGVYGYTF
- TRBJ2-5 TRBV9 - TGTGCCAGCAGCGTAGCGGGGCAAGAGACCCAGTACTTC CASSVAGQETQYF
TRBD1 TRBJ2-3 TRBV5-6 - TGTGCCAGCAGCCTCCGGACAGGGGCCTTCACAGATACGCAGTATTTT CASSLRTGAFTDTQYF
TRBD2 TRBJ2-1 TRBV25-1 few TGTGCCAGCACCCTTAGCGGGGGGGGTGGCCAGTTCTTC CASTLSGGGGQFF
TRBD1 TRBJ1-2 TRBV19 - TGTGCCAGTAGTGTGGACAGGGGAAACTATGGCTACACCTTC CASSVDRGNYGYTF
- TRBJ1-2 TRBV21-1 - TGTGCCAGCAGATCGGAGGGTGGCTACACCTTC CASRSEGGYTF
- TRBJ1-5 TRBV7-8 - TGTGCCAGCAGCGAAGGGGTAGGCAATCAGCCCCAGCATTTT CASSEGVGNQPQHF
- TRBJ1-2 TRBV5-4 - TGTGCCAGCAGCTTCGGGGGGCGGGACTATGGCTACACCTTC CASSFGGRDYGYTF
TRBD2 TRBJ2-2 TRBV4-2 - TGTGCCAGCAGCCAGGGGGGACTAGCGGGGGGGCAGATCGGGGAGCTGTTTTTT CASSQGGLAGGQIGELFF
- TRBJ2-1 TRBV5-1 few TGCGCCAGCAGCTTGGGATATCTTGGCGGGGCCTCCTCCTACAATGAGCAGTTCTTC CASSLGYLGGASSYNEQFF
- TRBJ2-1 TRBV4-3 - TGCGCCAGCAGCCAAGATAAGAGGGAGCAGTTCTTC CASSQDKREQFF